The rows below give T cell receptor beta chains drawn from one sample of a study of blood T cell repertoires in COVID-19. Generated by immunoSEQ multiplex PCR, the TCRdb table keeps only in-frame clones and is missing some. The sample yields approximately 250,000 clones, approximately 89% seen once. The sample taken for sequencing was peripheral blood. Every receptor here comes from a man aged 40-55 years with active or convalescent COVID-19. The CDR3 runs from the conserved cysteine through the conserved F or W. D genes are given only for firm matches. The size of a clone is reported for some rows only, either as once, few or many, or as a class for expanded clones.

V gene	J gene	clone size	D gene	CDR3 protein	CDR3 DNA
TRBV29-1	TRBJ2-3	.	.	CSVELPGTDTQYF	TGCAGCGTTGAACTCCCGGGCACAGATACGCAGTATTTT
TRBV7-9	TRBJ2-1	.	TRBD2	CASSSGGRFNEQFF	TGTGCCAGCAGCTCCGGGGGGAGATTCAATGAGCAGTTCTTC
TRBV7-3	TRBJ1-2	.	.	CASSLGGGDRFDYTF	TGTGCCAGCAGCTTAGGTGGGGGCGACAGGTTTGACTACACCTTC
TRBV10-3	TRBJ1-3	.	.	CAISEVPPGGNTIYF	TGTGCCATCAGTGAGGTGCCCCCGGGGGGAAACACCATATATTTT
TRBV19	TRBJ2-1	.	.	CASSSAGTYNEQFF	TGTGCCAGTAGTTCTGCGGGAACTTACAATGAGCAGTTCTTC
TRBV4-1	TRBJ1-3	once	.	CASSPVQVGNTIYF	TGCGCCAGCAGCCCCGTACAGGTGGGAAACACCATATATTTT
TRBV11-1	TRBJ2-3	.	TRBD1	CASSFGTGMNYPQYF	TGTGCCAGCAGCTTCGGGACAGGGATGAATTACCCGCAGTATTTT
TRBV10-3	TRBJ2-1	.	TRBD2	CAISQREFGEQFF	TGTGCCATCAGCCAGCGGGAGTTCGGTGAGCAGTTCTTC
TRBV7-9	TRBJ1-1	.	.	CASSLGKTGNTEAFF	TGTGCCAGCAGCTTAGGTAAGACAGGCAACACTGAAGCTTTCTTT
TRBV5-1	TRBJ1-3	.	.	CASSTEGRNTIYF	TGCGCCAGCAGCACGGAGGGTAGAAACACCATATATTTT
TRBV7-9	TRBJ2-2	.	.	CASSLTRGTGELFF	TGTGCCAGCAGCTTGACCAGGGGAACCGGGGAGCTGTTTTTT
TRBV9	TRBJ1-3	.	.	CASSVGPGGAGNTIYF	TGTGCCAGCAGCGTAGGGCCCGGGGGGGCTGGAAACACCATATATTTT
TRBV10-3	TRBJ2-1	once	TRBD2	CAISEYALAGGGDEQFF	TGTGCCATCAGTGAGTACGCCCTAGCGGGAGGCGGGGATGAGCAGTTCTTC
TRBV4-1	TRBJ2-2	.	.	CASSQERAQGGTGELFF	TGCGCCAGCAGCCAAGAAAGGGCCCAGGGTGGAACCGGGGAGCTGTTTTTT